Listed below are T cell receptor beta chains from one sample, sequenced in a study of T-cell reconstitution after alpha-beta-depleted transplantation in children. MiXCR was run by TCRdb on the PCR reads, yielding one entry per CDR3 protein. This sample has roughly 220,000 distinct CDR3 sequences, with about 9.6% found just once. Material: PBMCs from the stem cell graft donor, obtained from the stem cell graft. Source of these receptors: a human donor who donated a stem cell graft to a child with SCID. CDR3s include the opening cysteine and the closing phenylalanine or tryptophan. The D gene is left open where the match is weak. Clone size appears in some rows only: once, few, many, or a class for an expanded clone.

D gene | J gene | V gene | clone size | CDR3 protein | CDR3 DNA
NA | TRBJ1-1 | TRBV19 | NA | CASSIVLRGTEAFF | TGTGCCAGTAGTATAGTTCTAAGGGGCACTGAAGCTTTCTTT
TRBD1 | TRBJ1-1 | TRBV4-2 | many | CASSQGSGGGWTEAFF | TGTGCCAGCAGCCAAGGTTCAGGGGGCGGATGGACTGAAGCTTTCTTT
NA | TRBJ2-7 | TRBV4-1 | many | CASSPSFRVSYEQYF | TGCGCCAGCAGCCCAAGCTTCAGGGTTTCCTACGAGCAGTACTTC
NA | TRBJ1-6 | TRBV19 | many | CASNSEGDSPLHF | TGTGCCAGTAACTCCGAGGGGGATTCACCCCTCCACTTT
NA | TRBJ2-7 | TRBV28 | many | CASSGLGRASYEQYF | TGTGCCAGCAGTGGACTGGGGCGAGCCTCCTACGAGCAGTACTTC
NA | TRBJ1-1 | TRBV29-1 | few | CSVSGGGTVMNTEAFF | TGCAGCGTCTCCGGCGGGGGCACTGTAATGAACACTGAAGCTTTCTTT
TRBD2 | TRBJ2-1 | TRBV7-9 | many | CASSALAGGIDEQFF | TGTGCCAGCAGCGCACTAGCGGGGGGAATCGATGAGCAGTTCTTC
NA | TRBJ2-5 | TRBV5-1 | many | CASSIAGDGETQYF | TGCGCCAGCAGCATAGCTGGGGACGGGGAGACCCAGTACTTC
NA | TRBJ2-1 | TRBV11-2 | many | CASSLGGRTTLDEQFF | TGTGCCAGCAGCTTAGGGGGCCGAACTACTTTAGATGAGCAGTTCTTC
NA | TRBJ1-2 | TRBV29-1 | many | CSVGRPGGGSYGYTF | TGCAGCGTTGGCCGGCCGGGCGGCGGCAGCTATGGCTACACCTTC
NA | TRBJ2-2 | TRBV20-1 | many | CSASEPGQNTGELFF | TGCAGTGCTAGTGAGCCGGGACAGAACACCGGGGAGCTGTTTTTT